This TCR beta chain was sequenced during a study of blood T cells in healthy people across ages. A second PCR, run for about 7 to 12 cycles, used a sample-barcoded 5' primer plus a J-beta primer mix. Every cDNA molecule carried a tag from a template-switch adaptor bearing 12 random nucleotides. MiXCR, applied by TCRdb to the 5' RACE reads, yields one record per CDR3 protein. This sample has 540,000 or so distinct CDR3 sequences, with less than 60% found just once. The study drew donors from healthy Caucasian individuals in Russia aged about 6 to 90. The CDR3 spans 15 residues. Trimming cost V 2 bases and J 0 bases; bases outside gene matches: 6. CDR1 and CDR2 from the germline V gene are DFQATT and SNEGSKA (reference sequence).

Sequencing was done on a sample of blood. This chain connects TRBV20-1 to TRBJ2-7, with 8 nucleotides matching TRBD2. This clonotype was obtained from a man older than 75 in good health. CDR3 residues: CSARPQRGYSYEQYF. CDR3 DNA sequence: TGCAGTGCTAGACCTCAGCGGGGGTACTCCTACGAGCAGTACTTC.